The T cell receptor beta chain described here comes from a study of T cell repertoires in aging, cancer and after chemotherapy. Study background: Donors were grouped into six age bands spanning 30 or younger through 70 or older. Over several months to years, re-sampled healthy donor repertoires clearly shared clones.

Regarding this clonotype: As yet, its antigen is unknown.

Amplification of TCR beta used genomic DNA extracted from peripheral blood. Study findings and constraints: Age-matched healthy donors had significantly more diverse, less clonal blood TCR repertoires than untreated cancer patients.

TRB rearrangements spanning V, D and J were amplified using mixed TRB-A/B primers. TCRdb called the multiplex PCR reads again in MiXCR, with one record for every CDR3 protein. This sample has about 6,000 distinct CDR3 sequences, with around 21% found just once. The sequenced material came from blood. The receptor comes from a human donor in good health.

CDR3 nucleotides: TGTGCCAGCGGGTCGTGGGCGGGCACCGGGGAGCTGTTTTTT. Amino acid sequence: CASGSWAGTGELFF. The chain joins TRBV25-1 to TRBJ2-2, with a weak D call TRBD2 (5 bases). Trimming removed 8 bases from V and 4 bases from J, with 14 bases in between. CDR1 MGHDK and CDR2 SYGVNS come from the germline V gene. The CDR3 has 14 amino acids.